Listed below are T cell receptor beta chains from one sample, sequenced in a study of early T cells in non-severe SARS-CoV-2 infection. Each CDR3 protein gets one entry after TCRdb re-called the 5' RACE reads with MiXCR. The table has roughly 100,000 distinct CDR3 sequences, around 13% seen once; the top ten hold roughly 6.2%. Sample: whole blood. Source of these receptors: an adult who was a healthcare worker with PCR-confirmed SARS-CoV-2 infection or an uninfected control (not recorded which). Both conserved end residues are part of each CDR3.

j_gene | v_gene | CDR3aa
TRBJ1-5 | TRBV12-3/TRBV12-4 | CASSLAAGSGINQPQHF
TRBJ2-1 | TRBV2 | CASSERALAGVYEQFF
TRBJ2-4 | TRBV7-2 | CASSLTASGSTGGNIQYF
TRBJ2-2 | TRBV20-1 | CSAAPLTSNTGELFF
TRBJ2-5 | TRBV7-2 | CASSEGQGPGYLQYF
TRBJ2-5 | TRBV6-2/TRBV6-3 | CASSNQLTTSAQETQYF
TRBJ2-1 | TRBV12-3/TRBV12-4 | CASSFTLEQFF
TRBJ2-2 | TRBV6-1 | CASSEPGGASGELFF
TRBJ2-5 | TRBV10-3 | CAISEVSMGTQYF
TRBJ1-2 | TRBV2 | CASSLQGVNYGYTF
TRBJ1-3 | TRBV5-4 | CASSLGGAGNTIYF
TRBJ2-2 | TRBV20-1 | CSASRAANTGELFF
TRBJ2-7 | TRBV6-6 | CASSSMGYEQYF
TRBJ1-4 | TRBV10-2 | CASSGGQGDEKLFF
TRBJ2-5 | TRBV28 | CASSPPGLAGAQETQYF
TRBJ1-2 | TRBV7-3 | CASSRSSDTKDSVGYGYTF
TRBJ2-1 | TRBV20-1 | CSASGIVQFF
TRBJ1-1 | TRBV20-1 | CSALLRSNTEAFF
TRBJ1-2 | TRBV5-1 | CASSLEADYGYTF
TRBJ2-4 | TRBV28 | CASSPQPGKMGDIQYF
TRBJ2-1 | TRBV11-2 | CASSSGGRERGEQFF
TRBJ1-4 | TRBV18 | CASSPRKQAATNEKLFF
TRBJ2-1 | TRBV12-3/TRBV12-4 | CASSIAGGWDEQFF
TRBJ2-6 | TRBV12-3/TRBV12-4 | CASGRTASGANVLTF
TRBJ1-5 | TRBV6-1 | CASSAGTGGYRPQHF
TRBJ2-3 | TRBV10-1 | CASTRSDTQYF
TRBJ2-2 | TRBV9 | CASGPAGSGELFF
TRBJ1-2 | TRBV4-1 | CASSHPVRDGTNYGYTF
TRBJ1-1 | TRBV6-2/TRBV6-3 | CASSYGVTEAFF
TRBJ1-1 | TRBV24-1 | CATRGGLNTEAFF
TRBJ2-7 | TRBV24-1 | CATSDGRAEQYF
TRBJ2-1 | TRBV4-1 | CASSQDPSPYNEQFF
TRBJ2-3 | TRBV11-2 | CASIKEGWGSTDTQYF
TRBJ2-5 | TRBV3-1 | CASSQGQGEETQYF
TRBJ2-1 | TRBV18 | CASSPGLVNEQFF
TRBJ2-1 | TRBV24-1 | CAARLHYSYNEQFF
TRBJ1-1 | TRBV12-3/TRBV12-4 | CASSTSDTRNTEAFF
TRBJ1-2 | TRBV29-1 | CSIRSDGYTF
TRBJ1-1 | TRBV29-1 | CSVHGQTPNTEAFF
TRBJ1-5 | TRBV5-5 | CASSRREIGLNQPQHF
TRBJ2-1 | TRBV28 | CASRASGSSMSNEQFF
TRBJ2-7 | TRBV29-1 | CSSTVAGEQYF
TRBJ2-7 | TRBV6-5 | CASSLDSLSSYEQYF
TRBJ2-1 | TRBV5-1 | CASSSGQTYNEQFF
TRBJ2-7 | TRBV7-2 | CASSRAGRPPYF
TRBJ2-4 | TRBV14 | CASSPLRDSDRAKNIQYF
TRBJ2-7 | TRBV9 | CASSVDRKGYEQYF
TRBJ1-5 | TRBV20-1 | CSARWRRGNQPQHF
TRBJ2-5 | TRBV5-1 | CASSLGLFAGIQETQYF
TRBJ2-1 | TRBV20-1 | CSATARNEQFF